This entry lists 6 T cell receptor beta chains sequenced from one sample in a study of cytomegalovirus exposure and HLA in healthy donors. Primers: 60 Vbeta forward and 13 Jbeta reverse. Produced via immunoSEQ multiplex PCR; TCRdb's table is partial and in-frame only. The table lists 100,000 to 150,000 clones, 78% of them singletons. The material sequenced was PBMCs. The receptors here all came from a man aged 25 to 45 in good health and CMV-seropositive.

The chain is built from TRBV30 and TRBJ1-2; D is ambiguous. This CDR3 has 13 residues. CDR1 is GTSNPN and CDR2 is SVGIG in the germline V gene (reference sequence). Trimming pared 0 bases from V and 4 bases from J, leaving 9 bases between. The CDR3, as DNA: TGTGCCTGGAGTGTAGTGGAGGGCTATGGCTACACCTTC. Encoded protein: CAWSVVEGYGYTF.

The chain recombines TRBV27 with TRBJ1-1, with D perhaps matching TRBD1 (5 bases). The CDR3 sequence is 17 residues long. The V end was cut by 3 bases, the J end by 0 bases, with 17 bases between. Germline values: CDR1 MNHEY, CDR2 SMNVEV (reference sequence). CDR3 sequence (DNA): TGTGCCAGCAGTTTTAAATTTTGGGGCACCTTGAACACTGAAGCTTTCTTT. Residues: CASSFKFWGTLNTEAFF.

The chain links TRBV25-1 to TRBJ2-6; the D is unclear. V gave up 3 bases and J gave up 2 bases, with 11 bases separating them. CDR1 and CDR2 from the germline V gene are MGHDK and SYGVNS. The CDR3 consists of 16 residues. The CDR3 nucleotides read TGTGCCAGCAGTGAGAGTGGAACAGCTGGGGCCAACGTCCTGACTTTC. Translated: CASSESGTAGANVLTF.

This clone has just one count. This chain joins TRBV6-1 and TRBJ2-7; TRBD1 might be the D (6 bases). CDR3 size: 13 residues. V was trimmed by 9 bases and J by 1 base, leaving 13 bases between them. CDR1 MNHNS and CDR2 SASEGT come from the germline V gene. The CDR3 DNA reads as TGTGCCAGTTTAACAGGGATTTCCTACGAGCAGTACTTC. It specifies CASLTGISYEQYF.

The chain employs TRBV28 and TRBJ2-7; 12 bases are shared with TRBD1. V was clipped by 4 bases and J by 5 bases; unmatched bases: 6. Germline values: CDR1 MDHEN, CDR2 SYDVKM. The CDR3 extends over 15 amino acids. The CDR3 coding sequence is TGTGCCAGCAGTTCCCCCGGGACAGGGGGCCACGAGCAGTACTTC. Encoded protein: CASSSPGTGGHEQYF.

This chain connects TRBV27 to TRBJ1-2; no clear D. V lost 0 bases and J 5 bases, leaving 13 bases between the germline ends. Germline V gives CDR1 MNHEY, CDR2 SMNVEV (reference sequence). The CDR3 has 15 amino acids. CDR3: CASSLSNRKGYGYTF. CDR3 DNA: TGTGCCAGCAGTTTATCGAACAGAAAAGGTTATGGCTACACCTTC.